This entry features one T cell receptor (beta chain) sequence. Its antigen is not known. V lost 2 bases, J lost 1 base, and 5 bases lay in between. Germline CDR1 SGHNT, CDR2 YENEEA. This CDR3 comprises 13 residues. The entry originates in a study of cytomegalovirus exposure and HLA in healthy donors. Vbeta (60) and Jbeta (13) primers were used in the PCR. Generated by immunoSEQ multiplex PCR, the TCRdb table keeps only in-frame clones and is missing some. This table holds 100,000 to 150,000 clones, roughly 80% found once. Findings and caveats of the study: Being productive about 90% or about 30% of the time was typical of most TCR beta V segments in an earlier analysis. Of the V segments, some could not be distinguished, including TRBV6-2 and TRBV6-3, and were excluded.

V is TRBV11-3 and J is TRBJ1-1, with unresolved D. This receptor was obtained from a man aged 18 to 29 in good health and CMV-seropositive. Sequenced material: PBMCs. The CDR3 region is CASSLKRNTEAFF. CDR3 bases: TGTGCCAGCAGCTTAAAGCGGAACACTGAAGCTTTCTTT.